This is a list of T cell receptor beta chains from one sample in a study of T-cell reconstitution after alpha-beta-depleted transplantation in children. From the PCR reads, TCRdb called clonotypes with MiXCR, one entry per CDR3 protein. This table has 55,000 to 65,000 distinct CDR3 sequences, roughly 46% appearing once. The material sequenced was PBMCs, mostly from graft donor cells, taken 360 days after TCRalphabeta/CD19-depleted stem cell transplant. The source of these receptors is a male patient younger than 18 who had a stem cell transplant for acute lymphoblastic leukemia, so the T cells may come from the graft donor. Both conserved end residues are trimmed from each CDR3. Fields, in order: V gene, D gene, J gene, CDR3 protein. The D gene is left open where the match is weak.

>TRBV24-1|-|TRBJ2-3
ATKRGASTDTQY
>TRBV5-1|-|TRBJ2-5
ASSLDRPARETQY
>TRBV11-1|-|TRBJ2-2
ASSPSPGELF
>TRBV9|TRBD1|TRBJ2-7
ASSVGTGTGYEQY
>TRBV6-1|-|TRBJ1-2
ASSLRSAVGNYGYT
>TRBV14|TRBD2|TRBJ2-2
ASSQDLLPSGTKDTGELF
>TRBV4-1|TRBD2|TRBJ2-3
ASSQGLAGTDTQY
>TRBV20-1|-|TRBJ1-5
SAPGPQRGQPQH
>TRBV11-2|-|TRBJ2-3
ASLGGGGTDTQY
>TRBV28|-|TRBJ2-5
ASSLESQETQY
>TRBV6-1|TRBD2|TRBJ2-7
ATGLAGGFYEQY
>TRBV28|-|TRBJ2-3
ASSLAGTYTDTQY
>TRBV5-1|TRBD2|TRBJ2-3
ASTSSGKGADTQY
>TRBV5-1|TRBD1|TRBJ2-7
ASTQDRGPYEQY
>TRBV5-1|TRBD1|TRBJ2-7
ASGQGVSYEQY
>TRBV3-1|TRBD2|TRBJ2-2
ASSFWTSGVGELF
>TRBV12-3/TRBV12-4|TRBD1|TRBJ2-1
ASSWDRGSYNEQF
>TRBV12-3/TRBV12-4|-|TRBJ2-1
ASTPLASNEQF
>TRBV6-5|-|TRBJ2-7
ASSYPRGPSYEQY
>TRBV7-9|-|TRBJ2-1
ASSPLGTGYAYNEQF
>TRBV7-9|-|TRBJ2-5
ASTLQGTPGLEETQY
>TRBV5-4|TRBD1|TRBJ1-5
ASSDGTVNQPQH
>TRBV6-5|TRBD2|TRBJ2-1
ASSYSLAGGVEQF
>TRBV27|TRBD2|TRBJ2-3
ASNRDGRIGGRTDTQY
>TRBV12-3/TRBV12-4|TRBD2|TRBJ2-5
ASSRLAEETQY
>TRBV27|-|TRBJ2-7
ASSSSYEQY
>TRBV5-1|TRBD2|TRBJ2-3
ASSLVPSGRGDTQY
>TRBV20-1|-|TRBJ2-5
SATGRGETQY
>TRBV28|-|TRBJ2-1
ASSLSLLSSNEQF